Shown below are 28 T cell receptor beta chains from a single sample sequenced in a study of cytomegalovirus exposure and HLA in healthy donors. With 60 Vbeta and 13 Jbeta primers, the PCR was carried out. This table comes from immunoSEQ multiplex PCR, and its TCRdb copy is limited to in-frame clones, with some not included. The sample lists about 90,000 clones; about 67% were seen once. Sequencing used PBMCs. All receptors come from a woman aged 18-30 years in good health and CMV-seropositive.

This clone was counted a few times. This chain connects TRBV28 to TRBJ1-1, with TRBD1 matching 8 bases. Germline CDR1 and CDR2: MDHEN and SYDVKM. Germline trimming cut 6 bases from V and 7 bases from J; bases unmatched to any gene: 13. The CDR3 contains 15 residues. CDR3 residues: CASSPMNRGDGEAFF. The CDR3 bases are TGTGCCAGCAGCCCTATGAACAGGGGGGACGGTGAAGCTTTCTTT.

The chain is built from TRBV9 and TRBJ2-2, with D perhaps matching TRBD1 (5 bases). Germline assignment: CDR1 SGDLS and CDR2 YYNGEE. The CDR3 runs 14 residues. Trimming removed 6 bases from V and 4 bases from J, with 13 bases in between. CDR3 amino acids: CASNGQLSTGELFF. In DNA, the CDR3 is TGTGCCAGCAATGGACAATTGAGCACCGGGGAGCTGTTTTTT.

The chain combines TRBV6-5 with TRBJ2-5; D perhaps matches TRBD2 (7 bases). Germline loops: CDR1 MNHEY, CDR2 SVGAGI. This CDR3 contains 15 residues. V lost 4 bases, J lost 5 bases, and 17 bases lay in between. CDR3 nucleotide sequence: TGTGCCAGCAGTTCCACTAGGGGGGGGCTGGAGACCCAGTACTTC. Its translation: CASSSTRGGLETQYF.

The table lists this clone with a few counts. This rearrangement joins TRBV2 to TRBJ2-3, with TRBD2 as a possible D gene (6 bases). CDR3 length equals 14 residues. Trimming left V 4 bases short and J 2 bases short, with 10 bases between. Per the germline V gene, CDR1 is SNHLY and CDR2 is FYNNEI. The CDR3 here is CASSGLVVTDTQYF. The CDR3 DNA sequence: TGTGCCAGCAGTGGACTAGTCGTCACAGATACGCAGTATTTT.

The chain uses TRBV6-6 and TRBJ1-2; TRBD1 aligns across 12 bases. The CDR3 totals 15 residues. Germline V gene sequence: CDR1 MNHNY, CDR2 SVGAGI (reference sequence). Germline trimming cut 2 bases from V and 5 bases from J; bases unmatched to any gene: 3. The CDR3 sequence is CASSYTGQGAYGYTF. CDR3 DNA: TGTGCCAGCAGTTACACGGGACAGGGGGCTTATGGCTACACCTTC.

This clone was detected only a few times. This chain links TRBV9 with TRBJ2-7; D possibly corresponds to TRBD2 (5 bases). CDR1 is SGDLS and CDR2 is YYNGEE in the germline V gene. CDR3 length equals 15 residues. The V and J ends lost 0 bases and 2 bases respectively, with 12 bases between them. Written as DNA, the CDR3 is TGTGCCAGCAGCGTAGGAGGGCGGACCCCCTACGAGCAGTACTTC. This encodes CASSVGGRTPYEQYF.

The chain recombines TRBV28 with TRBJ2-5, with D maybe TRBD1 (5 bases). V lost 1 base, J lost 5 bases, and 11 bases lay in between. CDR1 MDHEN and CDR2 SYDVKM come from the germline V gene. CDR3 length: 14 amino acids. CDR3 sequence (DNA): TGTGCCAGCAGTTTATTGGGGCCCCAGGAGACCCAGTACTTC. Translation: CASSLLGPQETQYF.

The chain joins TRBV27 to TRBJ1-2; D possibly corresponds to TRBD1 (5 bases). Germline V gene data show CDR1 as MNHEY and CDR2 as SMNVEV (reference sequence). V gave up 3 bases and J gave up 2 bases, with 7 bases separating them. The length of the CDR3 is 13 residues. The CDR3 loop reads CASSFRANYGYTF. The CDR3 DNA sequence: TGTGCCAGCAGTTTCAGGGCCAACTATGGCTACACCTTC.

Here the CDR3 DNA reads TGTGCCAGCAGTCCGTCGGGGGGCCCTCACTACGAGCAGTACTTC. Amino acid sequence: CASSPSGGPHYEQYF. V and J are TRBV6-6 and TRBJ2-7; perhaps TRBD2 as D (7 bases). Between the trimmed V and J ends, which lost 5 bases and 3 bases, there was a span of 17 bases. CDR1 is MNHNY and CDR2 is SVGAGI in the germline V gene (reference sequence). The CDR3 has 15 residues.

The chain has TRBV18 and TRBJ1-3; TRBD1 matches 8 bases. The V gene end was trimmed by 5 bases and the J gene end by 0 bases; junction bases not matched to a gene: 9. The CDR3 runs to 17 residues. The germline V gene has CDR1 KGHSH and CDR2 LQKENI. The CDR3 DNA follows: TGTGCCAGCTCATCCCTAGACAGGGGACTCTCTGGAAACACCATATATTTT. Protein product: CASSSLDRGLSGNTIYF.

On this clone: Other DNA sequences in this specimen translate into the identical CDR3. The chain couples TRBV5-1 to TRBJ2-5; TRBD1 agrees at 8 bases. Germline V gene lookup returns CDR1 SGHRS and CDR2 YFSETQ. V lost 0 bases, J lost 5 bases, and 3 bases stayed unmatched. This CDR3 is 14 amino acids long. For the CDR3, the DNA is TGCGCCAGCAGCTTGGGACAGGGGAAGGAGACCCAGTACTTC. This codes for CASSLGQGKETQYF.

The chain combines TRBV7-2 with TRBJ1-3; 8 nucleotides line up with TRBD1. The CDR3 contains 15 residues. Looked up from germline, CDR1 is SGHTA and CDR2 is FQGNSA. V was pared by 5 bases and J by 0 bases, with 3 bases of the junction left unmatched. CDR3 bases: TGTGCCAGCAGCACCGGGACAGGCTCTGGAAACACCATATATTTT. It is translated as CASSTGTGSGNTIYF.

In its sample, this clone was seen once. The V call is TRBV9, the J call TRBJ2-7; weak D call: TRBD1 (5 bases). The CDR3 has 14 amino acids. CDR1 and CDR2 (germline): SGDLS, YYNGEE. V lost 2 bases and J lost 6, with 15 bases in between. The CDR3 DNA sequence: TGTGCCAGCAGCGTGGGCCAGGGATATCTCGAGCAGTACTTC. It yields the protein CASSVGQGYLEQYF.

V and J are TRBV7-6 and TRBJ1-1; D gene unclear. The CDR3 runs 16 residues. V gave up 5 bases and J gave up 0 bases, with 16 bases separating them. Germline V gene lookup returns CDR1 SGHVS and CDR2 FNYEAQ. This CDR3 is CASSPRAEALNTEAFF. The CDR3 nucleotides read TGTGCCAGCAGCCCAAGGGCGGAGGCGTTGAACACTGAAGCTTTCTTT.

The gene calls are TRBV5-1 and TRBJ1-1; D might be TRBD1 (6 bases). CDR3 length equals 13 residues. Germline CDR1 reads SGHRS; CDR2 reads YFSETQ. V lost 3 bases, J lost 8 bases, and 14 bases lay in between. This CDR3 reads CASSSPRTAEAFF. The CDR3 DNA sequence: TGCGCCAGCAGCTCGCCCCGGACAGCCGAAGCTTTCTTT.

The gene calls are TRBV30 and TRBJ1-1, with unresolved D. With 0 bases removed from V and 9 bases from J, the gap between germline ends came to 11 bases. The CDR3 consists of 12 residues. CDR1 is GTSNPN and CDR2 is SVGIG in the germline V gene (reference sequence). The CDR3 DNA reads as TGTGCCTGGAGTGTAGCGGGATTAAAAGCTTTCTTT. This gives the protein CAWSVAGLKAFF.

This rearrangement joins TRBV10-3 to TRBJ2-3; 8 bases line up with TRBD2. The CDR3 has 14 residues. V lost 6 bases and J lost 5; bases outside the gene matches: 7. Germline CDR1 is ENHRY and CDR2 is SYGVKD. CDR3 region: CAIRRERERDTQYF. As DNA, the CDR3 is TGTGCCATCAGGCGGGAGCGGGAGAGAGATACGCAGTATTTT.

This clone was observed a handful of times. This rearrangement joins TRBV13 to TRBJ1-1; 9 positions agree with TRBD1. The CDR3 is 20 residues long. J lost 1 base, V lost 4 bases, and 19 bases had no gene match. Germline-derived CDR1 and CDR2 are PRHDT and FYEKMQ (reference sequence). The CDR3 bases are TGTGCCAGCAGCTCCATTCGGGGGGGACAGGGAGTCGACAGGAACACTGAAGCTTTCTTT. Translated, it gives CASSSIRGGQGVDRNTEAFF.

This chain joins TRBV14 and TRBJ1-1; D is undetermined. Germline CDR1 SGHDN, CDR2 FVKESK. The length of the CDR3 is 15 residues. The germline V and J ends were trimmed by 0 bases and 5 bases, with 13 bases remaining between them. The CDR3 DNA is TGTGCCAGCAGCCAAGATCAGAATAGCGGGACTGAAGCTTTCTTT. Protein sequence: CASSQDQNSGTEAFF.

V is TRBV13 and J is TRBJ2-1; 10 bases line up with TRBD2. This CDR3 comprises 16 residues. The germline gives CDR1 PRHDT, CDR2 FYEKMQ (reference sequence). The V and J ends lost 5 bases and 4 bases, in that order; junction bases with no gene match: 8. The CDR3 sequence: CASSPTGTSDYNEQFF. CDR3 in DNA: TGTGCCAGCAGCCCGACCGGGACTAGCGATTACAATGAGCAGTTCTTC.

The chain couples TRBV7-3 to TRBJ1-2, with 9 bases aligning to TRBD1. The CDR3 contains 14 residues. The V and J ends lost 3 bases and 4 bases, in that order; junction bases with no gene match: 3. Germline values: CDR1 SGHTA, CDR2 FQGTGA. The DNA of the CDR3 is TGTGCCAGCAGCTTGCAGGGACAGGGCTATGGCTACACCTTC. It codes for CASSLQGQGYGYTF. The variable domain in full, with the rest retrieved from reference TRBV7-3 and TRBJ1-2, is GAGVSQTPSNKVTEKGKYVELRCDPISGHTALYWYRQSLGQGPEFLIYFQGTGAADDSGLPNDRFFAVRPEGSVSTLKIQRTERGDSAVYLCASSLQGQGYGYTFGSGTRLTVV.

This rearrangement joins TRBV27 to TRBJ2-1; 11 bases map to TRBD2. The CDR3 spans 14 residues. CDR1 MNHEY and CDR2 SMNVEV come from the germline V gene (reference sequence). V gave up 6 bases and J gave up 7 bases; unmatched junction bases: 5. This CDR3 reads CASRTSGASNEQFF. In DNA, the CDR3 is TGTGCCAGCAGGACTAGCGGGGCCTCGAATGAGCAGTTCTTC.

The V and J genes are TRBV5-1 and TRBJ1-6; a weak D match, TRBD1 (5 bases). Germline values: CDR1 SGHRS, CDR2 YFSETQ. The CDR3 is made up of 17 amino acids. Trimming shortened V by 0 bases and J by 7 bases, and 17 bases separated the two germline ends. CDR3 nucleotides: TGCGCCAGCAGCTTGGAGGTAGGGGCTTCCCCAAATTCACCCCTCCACTTT. Encoded protein: CASSLEVGASPNSPLHF.

This chain uses TRBV28 with TRBJ1-5; D may be TRBD1 (5 bases). CDR3 length equals 15 residues. Per germline, CDR1 MDHEN and CDR2 SYDVKM. With 6 bases removed from V and 3 bases from J, the gap between germline ends came to 15 bases. CDR3: CASRPRQGFNQPQHF. As DNA, the CDR3 is TGTGCCAGCAGGCCGAGGCAGGGTTTCAATCAGCCCCAGCATTTT.

This clone has a handful of counts. The DNA of the CDR3 is TGTGCCAGCAGTCTGGGGGGGCAGAGTCAGCCCCAGCATTTT. This translates into CASSLGGQSQPQHF. The rearrangement uses TRBV27 and TRBJ1-5; tentatively, D is TRBD1 (6 bases). Germline lookup yields CDR1 MNHEY and CDR2 SMNVEV (reference sequence). This CDR3 contains 14 residues. The V end lost 5 bases, the J end lost 6 bases, and 14 bases lay between the germline ends.

The chain recombines TRBV2 with TRBJ2-2; D possibly corresponds to TRBD2 (5 bases). Looked up from germline, CDR1 is SNHLY and CDR2 is FYNNEI. The CDR3 length is 15 residues. V lost 7 bases, J lost 1 base, and 13 bases lay in between. CDR3 bases: TGTGCCAGCACGAGAGGGCCGGGGAACACCGGGGAGCTGTTTTTT. This sequence encodes CASTRGPGNTGELFF.

The genes are TRBV30 and TRBJ1-5, with D maybe TRBD1 (5 bases). Deletions cut 2 bases from V and 6 bases from J, with 11 bases between. The germline CDR1 and CDR2 sequences are GTSNPN and SVGIG (reference sequence). The CDR3 is made up of 13 amino acids. The chain's CDR3 is CAWSQGSIQPQHF. Written as DNA, the CDR3 is TGTGCCTGGAGTCAGGGATCTATTCAGCCCCAGCATTTT. Combining the CDR3 with reference TRBV30 and TRBJ1-5 gives the whole variable domain SQTIHQWPATLVQPVGSPLSLECTVEGTSNPNLYWYRQAAGRGLQLLFYSVGIGQISSEVPQNLSASRPQDRQFILSSKKLLLSDSGFYLCAWSQGSIQPQHFGDGTRLSIL.

The J gene is TRBJ2-1, the V gene TRBV11-2, with 10 bases that match TRBD2. This CDR3 spans 17 amino acids. The J segment lost 9 bases and the V segment lost 1 base, leaving 12 bases of the junction unmatched. Germline V gene sequence: CDR1 SGHAT, CDR2 FQNNGV. DNA of the CDR3: TGTGCCAGCAGCTTAGTTGTGCCTCCTAGCGGGAGTGGTGAGCAGTTCTTC. This gives the protein CASSLVVPPSGSGEQFF.